A single T cell receptor (beta chain) is shown here with its context. The repertoire was sequenced with immunoSEQ multiplex PCR; TCRdb's copy has only in-frame clones and lacks some. The sample lists some 190,000 clones, 65% to 85% occurring once. Per the germline V gene, CDR1 is LNHDA and CDR2 is SQIVND (reference sequence). J lost 1 base, V lost 6 bases, and 5 bases had no gene match. The CDR3 contains 14 residues. These data come from a study of blood T cell repertoires in COVID-19. On the study more broadly: T cells, B-cell-depleted T cells, or PBMCs provided the cDNA or gDNA that served as material.

Enrolled through a virtual design, the participants were between roughly 18 and 100 years of age and came from some 25 US areas. Participants had their cohort set by participant-reported clinical history. Each exposed participant met a COVID-19 case in the 2 weeks preceding study entry. The TCR sequence derives from a woman aged 30 to 39 who had been exposed to COVID-19. Sequencing was carried out using PBMCs or T cells enriched from blood (not recorded which). The V gene is TRBV19, the J gene TRBJ1-1; 7 nucleotides agree with TRBD1. Written as DNA, the CDR3 is TGTGCCAGTAGACCAGGGACAGCGAACACTGAAGCTTTCTTT. It specifies CASRPGTANTEAFF.